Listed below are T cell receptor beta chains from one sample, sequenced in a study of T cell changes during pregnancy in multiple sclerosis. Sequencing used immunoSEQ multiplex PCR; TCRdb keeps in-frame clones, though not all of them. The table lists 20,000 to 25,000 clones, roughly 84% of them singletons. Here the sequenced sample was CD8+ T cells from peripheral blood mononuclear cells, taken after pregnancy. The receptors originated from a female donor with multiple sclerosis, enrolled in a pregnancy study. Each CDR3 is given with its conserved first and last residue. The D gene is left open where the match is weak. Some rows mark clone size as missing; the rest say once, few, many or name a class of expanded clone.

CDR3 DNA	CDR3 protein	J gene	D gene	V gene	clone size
TGTGCCAGCAGCTTAGCGGAGCGGGAGTGGAAAGATACGCAGTATTTT	CASSLAEREWKDTQYF	TRBJ2-3	TRBD2	TRBV7-8	.
TGTGCCAGCAGCGTAGGACAATTGATAGACGGACAGGGGAAATGGAATGAGCAGTTCTTC	CASSVGQLIDGQGKWNEQFF	TRBJ2-1	TRBD1	TRBV9	once
TGTGCCAGCAGCGAAGGGACTAGCGTGGACAATGAGCAGTTCTTC	CASSEGTSVDNEQFF	TRBJ2-1	TRBD2	TRBV7-6	.
TGTGCCAGCAGCCTGGGGGGAAAAACTGAAGCTTTCTTT	CASSLGGKTEAFF	TRBJ1-1	.	TRBV9	.
TGTGCCAGCAGCCGGACTAGTAGTGATACGCAGTATTTT	CASSRTSSDTQYF	TRBJ2-3	TRBD2	TRBV4-2	.
TGCGCCAGCAGTCGAGAGGCTGCGGAGGAGCAGTTCTTC	CASSREAAEEQFF	TRBJ2-1	.	TRBV10-1	.
TGTGCCAGCAGTGCATGGCGGGAGGGCCTAGTGTTTCCCAATTACAATGAGCAGTTCTTC	CASSAWREGLVFPNYNEQFF	TRBJ2-1	TRBD2	TRBV2	.
TGTGCCAGCAGCCCCCCGGGACTAGCGGGAGCAGATACGCAGTATTTT	CASSPPGLAGADTQYF	TRBJ2-3	TRBD2	TRBV7-9	.
TGTGCCAGCAGCTTAGATTGGGGGCCAGCCTACGAGCAGTACTTC	CASSLDWGPAYEQYF	TRBJ2-7	.	TRBV7-9	.
TGTGCCAGCACGAAGGAAGAGGACTCTGGAAACACCATATATTTT	CASTKEEDSGNTIYF	TRBJ1-3	.	TRBV2	.
TGTGCCAGCAGAGTTGGGACAGGGAACTACGAGCAGTACTTC	CASRVGTGNYEQYF	TRBJ2-7	TRBD1	TRBV28	once
TGTGCCAGCCGACCAACAGGGGGTGATCGGTCAACTAATGAAAAACTGTTTTTT	CASRPTGGDRSTNEKLFF	TRBJ1-4	TRBD1	TRBV28	once
TGTGCCAGCAGTGACCGTGGAGGGTGGGGCTACACCTTC	CASSDRGGWGYTF	TRBJ1-2	.	TRBV6-1	.
TGTGCCAGCAGCCCTACTAGCGGGAGTGGTAGAAACATTCAGTACTTC	CASSPTSGSGRNIQYF	TRBJ2-4	TRBD2	TRBV7-9	.
TGCAGCGTCCCTCTCCCGGGACAGGGTTATCGCATGAACACTGAAGCTTTCTTT	CSVPLPGQGYRMNTEAFF	TRBJ1-1	TRBD1	TRBV29-1	.
TGTGCCAGCGGCACGGGAGGTTGGGAGACCCAGTACTTC	CASGTGGWETQYF	TRBJ2-5	TRBD2	TRBV2	.
TGTGCCAGCAGTCCTCCGGGACAGGGGGGCACTGAAGCTTTCTTT	CASSPPGQGGTEAFF	TRBJ1-1	TRBD1	TRBV28	medium-sized
TGCGCCAGCAGTCGTCAGGGGGCATCGGAAGACACTGAAGCTTTCTTT	CASSRQGASEDTEAFF	TRBJ1-1	TRBD1	TRBV23-1	.
TGTGCCAGCAGTGAAATAGGGGGAACCAATCAGCCCCAGCATTTT	CASSEIGGTNQPQHF	TRBJ1-5	.	TRBV6-1	.
TGTGCCAGTACAGAGGACTTCTCTGGAAACACCATATATTTT	CASTEDFSGNTIYF	TRBJ1-3	.	TRBV19	.
TGCGCCAGCAGCTTGGAGGGACTAGGGGCTTTCTTT	CASSLEGLGAFF	TRBJ1-1	.	TRBV5-1	.
TGCGCCAGCAGCCAAGATATCTTCGCGGGGTTGGGCGAGCAGTACTTC	CASSQDIFAGLGEQYF	TRBJ2-7	.	TRBV4-1	.
TGCAGTGCTAGACAGAACACTGAAGCTTTCTTT	CSARQNTEAFF	TRBJ1-1	.	TRBV20-1	.
TGTGCCAGCAGCTCCCACCCCGGGACAGGACACAACTATGGCTACACCTTC	CASSSHPGTGHNYGYTF	TRBJ1-2	TRBD1	TRBV7-4	.
TGTGCCAGCAGTGAAAGGGGACAGGGGTTTGCTGAGCAGTTCTTC	CASSERGQGFAEQFF	TRBJ2-1	TRBD1	TRBV25-1	.
TGTGCCAGCAGCTTCACCAACAGGGTCAATGAGCAGTTCTTC	CASSFTNRVNEQFF	TRBJ2-1	.	TRBV13	once
TGTGCCAGCAGCGCCCGAGCAGTCGGGAATCAGCCCCAGCATTTT	CASSARAVGNQPQHF	TRBJ1-5	.	TRBV13	.
TGTGCCAGTCAGACTAGCGGGAGGCCGAACACCGGGGAGCTGTTTTTT	CASQTSGRPNTGELFF	TRBJ2-2	TRBD2	TRBV19	.
TGTGCCAGCAGTGACGCCGCAGGGCCAAATGAAAAACTGTTTTTT	CASSDAAGPNEKLFF	TRBJ1-4	.	TRBV6-4	few
TGCACCAGCAGCCAAGGCCCGAGCGAGAGGAAAACCTACGAGCAGTACTTC	CTSSQGPSERKTYEQYF	TRBJ2-7	.	TRBV1	.
TGTGCCAGCTCCTTTAGGGGTAAGGACAGGGCAAGCTATGGCTACACCTTC	CASSFRGKDRASYGYTF	TRBJ1-2	TRBD1	TRBV7-9	.
TGTGCCAGCAGCTTCATCCGGGACAGGGGAACTGAAGCTTTCTTT	CASSFIRDRGTEAFF	TRBJ1-1	TRBD1	TRBV11-2	.
TGTGCCAGCAGTTTCAAGGGGGGCCTACTAGCGGGCCTCTACGAGCAGTACTTC	CASSFKGGLLAGLYEQYF	TRBJ2-7	TRBD2	TRBV27	.
TGCGCCAGCAGCCAGACAGGGAGCTATGGCTACACCTTC	CASSQTGSYGYTF	TRBJ1-2	TRBD1	TRBV5-1	.
TGTGCCAGTAGCGGGGGACAGGGCTTACAGCCCCAGCATTTT	CASSGGQGLQPQHF	TRBJ1-5	TRBD1	TRBV19	.
TGCGCCAGCAGTCAATCGTCAGTTCCCGCTAACTATGGCTACACCTTC	CASSQSSVPANYGYTF	TRBJ1-2	.	TRBV23-1	.
TGTGCCAGCAGCGAGAGGACTAGCAGAACCTACGAGCAGTACTTC	CASSERTSRTYEQYF	TRBJ2-7	TRBD2	TRBV7-9	once
TGTGCCAGCAGTGACTCGTCCACAGAGAACACCGGGGAGCTGTTTTTT	CASSDSSTENTGELFF	TRBJ2-2	.	TRBV6-4	.
TGTGCCAGTAGGACTAGCGTCTACAATGAGCAGTTCTTC	CASRTSVYNEQFF	TRBJ2-1	TRBD2	TRBV27	once
TGTGCCAGTTCCGGCCATTGGACTAGCGGAGACGGAGAGCAGTACTTC	CASSGHWTSGDGEQYF	TRBJ2-7	TRBD2	TRBV10-3	once
TGTGCCAGCAGCCCTAGCGGGAGCTCCTACAATGAGCAGTTCTTC	CASSPSGSSYNEQFF	TRBJ2-1	TRBD2	TRBV7-9	.
TGTGCCAGCAGCCAAAACCGACTAGCGGGAGTGGCAGAGACCCAGTACTTC	CASSQNRLAGVAETQYF	TRBJ2-5	TRBD2	TRBV14	.
TGTGCCATCAGTCCGGACTACAACAGCCACGAGCAGTACTTC	CAISPDYNSHEQYF	TRBJ2-7	.	TRBV10-3	.
TGTGCCAGCAGTCTCCTTAGCAATCAGCCCCAGCATTTT	CASSLLSNQPQHF	TRBJ1-5	.	TRBV27	.
TGTGCCAGCACGCGGAGGTTAAATGAGCAGTTCTTC	CASTRRLNEQFF	TRBJ2-1	.	TRBV7-9	.
TGTGCCAGCAGCTCCTATAACGAGCAGTACTTC	CASSSYNEQYF	TRBJ2-7	.	TRBV5-4	.
TGTGCCAGCAGCTTAGTCAGGGGCGCAACCTACGAGCAGTACTTC	CASSLVRGATYEQYF	TRBJ2-7	.	TRBV7-2	.
TGTGCCAGCAGTTTGGGACTAGCGGGAGGCCACTACGAGCAGTACTTC	CASSLGLAGGHYEQYF	TRBJ2-7	TRBD2	TRBV7-2	.
TGTGCCAGCAATACAGGGTCGGGGACTAATGAAAAACTGTTTTTT	CASNTGSGTNEKLFF	TRBJ1-4	.	TRBV21-1	.
TGTGCCAGCAGCCCCACAGACAATGAGCAGTTCTTC	CASSPTDNEQFF	TRBJ2-1	.	TRBV7-6	.
TGCGCCAGCAGCTCTTGGTCGGGAGAAGTCACAGATACGCAGTATTTT	CASSSWSGEVTDTQYF	TRBJ2-3	.	TRBV5-1	.
TGTGCCAGCAGCTTGGAGAACAATGAGCAGTTCTTC	CASSLENNEQFF	TRBJ2-1	.	TRBV7-2	.
TGCAGCGCCCTCACCGGGGACAATGAGCAGTTCTTC	CSALTGDNEQFF	TRBJ2-1	.	TRBV29-1	.
TGTGCCAGCAGCCAAGCGGGCAAAACAGATACGCAGTATTTT	CASSQAGKTDTQYF	TRBJ2-3	.	TRBV7-3	.